The present TCR beta chain was sequenced within a study of blood T cell repertoires in COVID-19. On the study more broadly: From T cells, B-cell-depleted T cells, or PBMCs came the material, which was cDNA or gDNA.

Clones were read by immunoSEQ multiplex PCR, and TCRdb kept only the in-frame ones, dropping some. The sample lists around 140,000 clones, about 87% occurring once. The CDR3 extends over 16 amino acids. CDR1 is MDHEN and CDR2 is SYDVKM in the germline V gene. Deletions cut 4 bases from V and 4 bases from J, with 17 bases between. Input material: peripheral blood. V is TRBV28 and J is TRBJ1-3; a weak D match, TRBD1 (5 bases). The TCR comes from a human donor with COVID-19, enrolled during active disease. The donor label of this sample is uncertain. Here the CDR3 DNA reads TGTGCCAGCAGTTCCCCTTCGGCAGGGAAAGGAAACACCATATATTTT. As protein: CASSSPSAGKGNTIYF.